This T cell receptor (beta chain) was sequenced in a study of cytomegalovirus exposure and HLA in healthy donors. The PCR was carried out with 60 Vbeta primers and 13 Jbeta primers. Clones were sequenced by immunoSEQ multiplex PCR, and TCRdb holds only the in-frame ones, with some missing. Counted here are roughly 30,000 clones, approximately 87% occurring once; the ten biggest clones make up 2.7%. The table lists this clone with a few counts. The source is a boy between 10 and 17 years old in good health and CMV-seronegative. The sequenced material came from PBMCs.

CDR3 coding DNA: TGCGCCAGCAGCTTGGCGGTAGCGGGGGGTTACCAAGAGACCCAGTACTTC. Amino acid sequence: CASSLAVAGGYQETQYF. This chain uses TRBV5-1 with TRBJ2-5, with 10 bases fitting TRBD2. CDR3 size: 17 residues. Germline V gives CDR1 SGHRS, CDR2 YFSETQ. Trimming at V came to 0 bases and at J to 0 bases, leaving 5 bases not matched to a gene.